This T cell receptor (beta chain) is drawn from a study of T cell responses to AZD1222 COVID-19 vaccine. The method was immunoSEQ multiplex PCR; TCRdb's version includes in-frame clones alone and lacks a portion of them. This table holds about 150,000 clones, more than 85% found once. Trimming stripped 6 bases from V and 4 bases from J, with 15 bases between. The CDR3 length is 14 residues. Looked up from germline, CDR1 is SGHTA and CDR2 is FQGNSA. The sequenced sample was peripheral blood, obtained on day 0 of AZD1222 vaccination. This clonotype originated in an adult in good health. This chain joins TRBV7-2 and TRBJ1-1; TRBD1 might be the D (6 bases). CDR3 sequence reads: CASRQDRGVTEAFF. CDR3 sequence (DNA): TGTGCCAGCAGGCAGGATAGGGGGGTCACTGAAGCTTTCTTT.